Listed here are 17 T cell receptor beta chains from one sample, sequenced in a study of blood T cell repertoires in COVID-19. Some clones are missing from TCRdb's copy, which holds only in-frame ones; the method was immunoSEQ multiplex PCR. The repertoire holds about 300,000 clones, about 85% seen once, with about 6% in the top ten. Sequencing was carried out using PBMCs or T cells enriched from blood (not recorded which). Receptors were obtained from a woman in her thirties who had recovered from COVID-19.

The J gene is TRBJ1-1, the V gene TRBV20-1; no clear D gene. Trimming took off 3 bases at V and 1 base at J, with 6 bases between the two ends. The CDR3 extends over 12 amino acids. Germline lookup yields CDR1 DFQATT and CDR2 SNEGSKA (reference sequence). CDR3 sequence reads: CSASLRNTEAFF. The CDR3 nucleotides are TGCAGTGCTAGTCTTCGGAACACTGAAGCTTTCTTT.

This CDR3 is CASNRADRPQHF. CDR3 DNA: TGTGCCAGTAACAGGGCGGACCGGCCCCAGCATTTT. The rearrangement links TRBV19 to TRBJ1-5; D may be TRBD1 (6 bases). The CDR3 covers 12 residues. V was trimmed by 7 bases and J by 9 bases, leaving 13 bases between them. In germline, CDR1 is LNHDA, CDR2 SQIVND (reference sequence).

This chain connects TRBV19 to TRBJ2-1, with 10 bases fitting TRBD2. This CDR3 is built from 15 residues. Germline V gene lookup returns CDR1 LNHDA and CDR2 SQIVND (reference sequence). V was pared by 5 bases and J by 7 bases, with 8 bases of the junction left unmatched. CDR3 sequence: CASSVSGGAANEQFF. The CDR3 DNA reads as TGTGCCAGTAGTGTAAGCGGGGGGGCCGCGAATGAGCAGTTCTTC.

The chain employs TRBV4-1 and TRBJ1-4; perhaps TRBD1 as D (5 bases). Trimming removed 3 bases from V and 2 bases from J, with 10 bases in between. This CDR3 is 15 amino acids long. Germline V gene lookup returns CDR1 MGHRA and CDR2 YSYEKL. CDR3 in amino acids: CASSHSGRTNEKLFF. CDR3 coding DNA: TGCGCCAGCAGCCACTCAGGGAGGACTAATGAAAAACTGTTTTTT.

V is TRBV4-3 and J is TRBJ1-5; 7 positions agree with TRBD1. CDR3 length equals 16 residues. The germline V gene encodes CDR1 LGHNA and CDR2 YSLEER. V shed 2 bases and J 3 bases; nucleotides not matched to a gene: 7. The CDR3 nucleotides read TGCGCCAGCAGCCAACCCATGGACAGGACCAATCAGCCCCAGCATTTT. It is translated as CASSQPMDRTNQPQHF.

The genes are TRBV3-1 (or the pseudogene TRBV3-2) and TRBJ1-2; TRBD1 agrees at 10 bases. V lost 5 bases and J lost 0; bases outside the gene matches: 3. Germline CDR1 reads LGHDT; CDR2 reads YNNKEL (reference sequence). The CDR3 totals 15 residues. The CDR3 here is CASSTGTGANYGYTF. The CDR3 DNA follows: TGTGCCAGCAGCACCGGGACAGGGGCTAACTATGGCTACACCTTC.

The rearrangement links TRBV18 to TRBJ2-7, with a possible D match to TRBD1 (5 bases). V was clipped by 2 bases and J by 3 bases, with 23 bases between them. Looked up from germline, CDR1 is KGHSH and CDR2 is LQKENI. The CDR3 extends over 18 amino acids. CDR3 protein: CASSPFPTPDTPFYEQYF. DNA for the CDR3: TGTGCCAGCTCACCATTTCCCACCCCGGACACTCCTTTCTACGAGCAGTACTTC.

The chain recombines TRBV19 with TRBJ2-3, with 10 bases fitting TRBD2. Per the germline V gene, CDR1 is LNHDA and CDR2 is SQIVND (reference sequence). V shed 5 bases and J 2 bases; nucleotides not matched to a gene: 10. The CDR3 contains 17 residues. CDR3 nucleotides: TGTGCCAGTAGTCCCTGGGAGCTAGCGGGAGACACAGATACGCAGTATTTT. It is translated as CASSPWELAGDTDTQYF.

The chain has TRBV2 and TRBJ1-1; 7 positions agree with TRBD1. Germline V CDR1 and CDR2: SNHLY, FYNNEI. The CDR3 has 15 residues. Unmatched junction bases numbered 8, after V lost 4 bases and J lost 3 bases. The DNA for the CDR3 is TGTGCCAGCAGTGGGGACAGACATGAGGACACTGAAGCTTTCTTT. Its protein product is CASSGDRHEDTEAFF. Using reference TRBV2 and TRBJ1-1 for the parts outside the CDR3, the full variable domain is EPEVTQTPSHQVTQMGQEVILRCVPISNHLYFYWYRQILGQKVEFLVSFYNNEISEKSEIFDDQFSVERPDGSNFTLKIRSTKLEDSAMYFCASSGDRHEDTEAFFGQGTRLTVV.

This chain joins TRBV2 and TRBJ2-2, with 8 nucleotides matching TRBD1. Trimming removed 5 bases from V and 0 bases from J; junction bases left unmatched: 2. The CDR3 extends over 15 amino acids. Germline assignment: CDR1 SNHLY and CDR2 FYNNEI. CDR3 nucleotide sequence: TGTGCCAGCAGTCGGGACAGGCCGAACACCGGGGAGCTGTTTTTT. Translation gives CASSRDRPNTGELFF.

The chain is built from TRBV7-8 and TRBJ1-1; the D is unclear. Germline V gives CDR1 SGHVS, CDR2 FQNEAQ. CDR3 length: 13 amino acids. Trimming shortened V by 0 bases and J by 11 bases, and 13 bases separated the two germline ends. CDR3 loop: CASSLAVLGGAFF. The CDR3 nucleotides read TGTGCCAGCAGCTTAGCGGTTTTAGGCGGCGCTTTCTTT.

J is TRBJ1-1 and V is TRBV2; TRBD1 matches at 7 bases. The CDR3 spans 12 residues. J gave up 10 bases and V 5 bases, and 7 bases lay outside the gene matches. Looked up from germline, CDR1 is SNHLY and CDR2 is FYNNEI. The CDR3 region has the DNA TGTGCCAGCAGTCACAGGGGTAGGGGAGCTTTCTTT. This sequence encodes CASSHRGRGAFF.

The genes are TRBV19 and TRBJ1-5; 12 positions agree with TRBD1. With V trimmed by 7 bases and J by 6 bases, 13 bases remained unmatched. Germline V gives CDR1 LNHDA, CDR2 SQIVND (reference sequence). CDR3 size: 17 residues. The CDR3 nucleotides are TGTGCCAGTACCATAGGCCCGGGACAGGGGGCTGGTCAGCCCCAGCATTTT. Translated: CASTIGPGQGAGQPQHF.

This clone was observed a single time. The DNA for the CDR3 is TGTGCCAGCAGCCAAGATTTGAGCTCCCCGGTCGGAGCTTTCTTT. Encoded protein: CASSQDLSSPVGAFF. The chain combines TRBV3-1 (or the pseudogene TRBV3-2) with TRBJ1-1; D not certain. Germline loops: CDR1 LGHDT, CDR2 YNNKEL (reference sequence). V lost 0 bases and J 10 bases, leaving 18 bases between the germline ends. The CDR3 length is 15 residues.

This rearrangement joins TRBV29-1 to TRBJ2-7; D may be TRBD1 (5 bases). Looked up from germline, CDR1 is SQVTM and CDR2 is ANQGSEA. The CDR3 is 11 residues long. The germline V and J ends were trimmed by 8 bases and 2 bases, with 10 bases remaining between them. The CDR3 reads CSTQDTYEQYF. In DNA, the CDR3 is TGCAGCACCCAGGACACCTACGAGCAGTACTTC.

A few counts support this clone. This sample includes further DNA sequences coding for the same CDR3. The chain employs TRBV5-1 and TRBJ1-1, with TRBD1 matching 7 bases. V trimming: 3 bases; J trimming: 1 base; junction bases outside the gene matches: 3. The CDR3 runs to 14 residues. Germline V gene data show CDR1 as SGHRS and CDR2 as YFSETQ. In nucleotides, the CDR3 is TGCGCCAGCAGCTCGGGACAGCCGAACACTGAAGCTTTCTTT. Translation gives CASSSGQPNTEAFF.

This chain links TRBV5-4 with TRBJ2-2, with D uncertain. The germline gives CDR1 SGHNT, CDR2 YYREEE (reference sequence). The V and J ends lost 4 bases and 2 bases respectively, with 12 bases between them. The CDR3 spans 15 residues. CDR3 protein: CASSLSLSNTGELFF. CDR3 DNA sequence: TGTGCCAGCAGCCTCAGTCTTTCTAACACCGGGGAGCTGTTTTTT.